The 29 T cell receptor beta chains presented below share a single source sample, sequenced in a study of blood T cells in healthy people across ages. A second PCR, run for roughly 7 to 11 cycles, used a sample-barcoded 5' primer plus a J-beta primer mix. TCRdb re-called the 5' RACE reads with MiXCR, one entry per CDR3 protein. The sample has 1,800,000 or so distinct CDR3 sequences, around 42% seen once. The specimen was blood. The source is a human donor in good health.

This clonotype has a handful of counts. The chain couples TRBV14 to TRBJ2-7; 7 bases are shared with TRBD1. The V gene end was trimmed by 3 bases and the J gene end by 7 bases; junction bases not matched to a gene: 12. The CDR3 contains 15 residues. Germline V gene sequence: CDR1 SGHDN, CDR2 FVKESK. The DNA for the CDR3 is TGTGCCAGCAGCCAGACAGGGAGCAAGGGGTTAGAGCAGTACTTC. Amino acids: CASSQTGSKGLEQYF.

Comment on this clonotype: A junction end diverges from the germline sequence, so it may reflect a read error. The V and J genes are TRBV28 and TRBJ1-1, with D perhaps TRBD1 (6 bases). CDR3 length equals 12 residues. Germline CDR1 and CDR2: MDHEN and SYDVKM. Written as DNA, the CDR3 is TGTACCAGCAGTAATACAGGGACTGAAGCTCTCTTT. Translated: CTSSNTGTEALF. The variable domain in full, with the rest retrieved from reference TRBV28 and TRBJ1-1, is DVKVTQSSRYLVKRTGEKVFLECVQDMDHENMFWYRQDPGLGLRLIYFSYDVKMKEKGDIPEGYSVSREKKERFSLILESASTNQTSMYLCTSSNTGTEALFGQGTRLTVV.

This chain links TRBV2 with TRBJ2-3; possibly TRBD2 for D (5 bases). From germline, CDR1 is SNHLY and CDR2 FYNNEI. With 8 bases removed from V and 2 bases from J, the gap between germline ends came to 11 bases. CDR3 length: 13 residues. This chain's CDR3 is CASGSVTTDTQYF. CDR3 DNA sequence: TGTGCCAGCGGTAGCGTCACCACAGATACGCAGTATTTT.

The chain joins TRBV5-1 to TRBJ1-4; D is undetermined. Looked up from germline, CDR1 is SGHRS and CDR2 is YFSETQ. There are 15 residues in the CDR3. Trimming left V 0 bases short and J 3 bases short, with 9 bases between. CDR3 region: CASSLEPGSNEKLFF. The CDR3 bases are TGCGCCAGCAGCTTGGAACCAGGATCTAATGAAAAACTGTTTTTT.

V and J are TRBV29-1 and TRBJ2-3; no clear D gene. This CDR3 is 14 amino acids long. The germline gives CDR1 SQVTM, CDR2 ANQGSEA. The V end was cut by 5 bases, the J end by 1 base, with 13 bases between. The CDR3 here is CSVSTPSGTDTQYF. The DNA of the CDR3 is TGCAGCGTTTCTACACCGTCGGGCACAGATACGCAGTATTTT.

V gene TRBV12-3 or TRBV12-4 combines with J gene TRBJ1-3; D remains unclear. The V and J ends lost 2 bases and 4 bases respectively, with 9 bases between them. CDR3 length equals 14 residues. For the CDR3, the DNA is TGTGCCAGCAGTTTAACGGAATCAGGAAACACCATATATTTT. Its translation: CASSLTESGNTIYF.

This clonotype has just a few counts. The chain uses TRBV20-1 and TRBJ2-5; D tentatively reads TRBD1 or TRBD2 (6 bases each). Trimming removed 0 bases at V and 5 bases at J, with 13 bases between. This CDR3 is 14 amino acids long. Germline CDR1 reads DFQATT; CDR2 reads SNEGSKA (reference sequence). CDR3 nucleotides: TGCAGTGCTAGAGAAGCCTCGGGGGCTGAGACCCAGTACTTC. It codes for CSAREASGAETQYF.

V usage is TRBV7-2 and J usage is TRBJ2-1; D gene ambiguous. The CDR3 sequence is 15 residues long. The ends were cut back, 1 base at V and 6 bases at J, with 13 bases in the middle. The germline gives CDR1 SGHTA, CDR2 FQGNSA. CDR3 DNA sequence: TGTGCCAGCAGCTTAGGTCCCCCTGGTGCCAATGAGCAGTTCTTC. Its translation: CASSLGPPGANEQFF.

The V gene is TRBV11-3, the J gene TRBJ2-5; 7 nucleotides agree with TRBD2. The CDR3 covers 15 residues. Germline V CDR1 and CDR2: SGHNT, YENEEA. Unmatched junction bases numbered 8, after V lost 5 bases and J lost 2 bases. The CDR3 bases are TGTGCCAGCAGCCCCCCCGGGACTATGCAAGAGACCCAGTACTTC. Protein: CASSPPGTMQETQYF.

This sequence joins TRBV12-3 or TRBV12-4 and TRBJ2-7, with 8 positions matching TRBD2. The length of the CDR3 is 13 residues. After removal of 8 bases from V and 4 bases from J, the junction contained 7 bases not matched to a gene. The CDR3 DNA sequence: TGTGCCAGCGGCCACGGGGGGGTGTACGAGCAGTACTTC. It is translated as CASGHGGVYEQYF.

The V gene is TRBV7-9, the J gene TRBJ2-3; 10 bases match TRBD2. Germline CDR1 and CDR2: SEHNR and FQNEAQ (reference sequence). This CDR3 is built from 19 residues. V dropped 5 bases and J dropped 0; count of bases not matched to a gene: 14. The CDR3 DNA reads TGTGCCAGCAGCCATCGGAGCGCAGCGGGGGGGCCTAGCACAGATACGCAGTATTTT. It codes for CASSHRSAAGGPSTDTQYF.

CDR3 loop: CASSQGGRVSGETQYF. CDR3 DNA sequence: TGCGCCAGCAGCCAAGGGGGCAGGGTGTCTGGGGAGACCCAGTACTTC. The rearrangement uses TRBV4-3 and TRBJ2-5; TRBD1 might be the D (5 bases). Germline V gene data show CDR1 as LGHNA and CDR2 as YSLEER. The CDR3 totals 16 residues. V was trimmed by 1 base and J by 5 bases, leaving 17 bases between them.

In this sample, this clonotype turned up a few times. V gene TRBV7-2 combines with J gene TRBJ1-5, with a tentative D call TRBD1 (6 bases). V was clipped by 5 bases and J by 7 bases, with 18 bases between them. This CDR3 comprises 15 residues. Per germline, CDR1 SGHTA and CDR2 FQGNSA. The CDR3 sequence is CASSPDPGHRQPQHF. CDR3 nucleotide sequence: TGTGCCAGCAGCCCAGACCCGGGACACCGGCAGCCCCAGCATTTT. The full variable domain, rest sourced from reference TRBV7-2 and TRBJ1-5, is GAGVSQSPSNKVTEKGKDVELRCDPISGHTALYWYRQSLGQGLEFLIYFQGNSAPDKSGLPSDRFSAERTGGSVSTLTIQRTQQEDSAVYLCASSPDPGHRQPQHFGDGTRLSIL.

The chain links TRBV3-1 to TRBJ2-1, with TRBD2 as a possible D gene (6 bases). Germline assignment: CDR1 LGHDT and CDR2 YNNKEL (reference sequence). V lost 1 base, J lost 8 bases, and 21 bases lay in between. The CDR3 contains 17 residues. The CDR3 region is CASSQVGQGSPGDEQFF. The DNA for the CDR3 is TGTGCCAGCAGCCAAGTCGGCCAGGGATCACCGGGGGATGAGCAGTTCTTC.

This clonotype has only a few counts. The V call is TRBV7-2, the J call TRBJ1-5; the D is unclear. The CDR3 runs 12 residues. V shed 5 bases and J shed 7 bases, with 9 bases lying between them. Germline CDR1 SGHTA, CDR2 FQGNSA. Written as DNA, the CDR3 is TGTGCCAGCAGCCGTTTGGGCCAGCCCCAGCATTTT. Its translation: CASSRLGQPQHF.

This chain links TRBV5-1 with TRBJ2-3; 9 bases map to TRBD1. CDR3 size: 14 residues. In germline, CDR1 is SGHRS, CDR2 YFSETQ. V shed 7 bases, J shed 3 bases, and the junction held 6 bases outside the gene matches. The CDR3 loop reads CASGRTGATDTQYF. CDR3 nucleotides: TGCGCCAGCGGTAGGACAGGGGCAACAGATACGCAGTATTTT. Drawing the rest from reference TRBV5-1 and TRBJ2-3, the complete variable domain is KAGVTQTPRYLIKTRGQQVTLSCSPISGHRSVSWYQQTPGQGLQFLFEYFSETQRNKGNFPGRFSGRQFSNSRSEMNVSTLELGDSALYLCASGRTGATDTQYFGPGTRLTVL.

The chain couples TRBV5-4 to TRBJ2-1; D unresolved. Germline V lookup: CDR1 SGHNT, CDR2 YYREEE (reference sequence). V was pared by 4 bases and J by 5 bases, with 13 bases between. The CDR3 spans 14 residues. This CDR3 is CASSPSTYDNEQFF. In nucleotides, the CDR3 is TGTGCCAGCAGCCCTTCAACTTACGACAATGAGCAGTTCTTC.

The gene calls are TRBV9 and TRBJ2-1, with unresolved D. Per the germline V gene, CDR1 is SGDLS and CDR2 is YYNGEE. CDR3 length equals 12 residues. The V end lost 1 base, the J end lost 8 bases, and 7 bases lay between the germline ends. The DNA for the CDR3 is TGTGCCAGCAGCGTACTCCCGGATGAGCAGTTCTTC. Its protein is CASSVLPDEQFF.

This clonotype was seen a few times. This CDR3 reads CASSQEDSADTQYF. The CDR3 nucleotides read TGCGCCAGCAGCCAAGAGGACTCTGCAGATACGCAGTATTTT. This rearrangement joins TRBV4-1 to TRBJ2-3, with a tentative D call TRBD2 (5 bases). This CDR3 region has 14 residues. V shed 0 bases and J shed 4 bases, with 8 bases lying between them. In germline, CDR1 is MGHRA, CDR2 YSYEKL.

This clonotype came up a few times. The chain couples TRBV21-1 to TRBJ1-2; TRBD1 reflects the table's D call only, with no check against the DNA. TRBV21-1 is described as a pseudogene. The CDR3 is 14 residues long. CDR3 DNA sequence: TGTGCCAGCAGCAAAGAAGGGGGCGGAGGTGGCTACACCTTC. Translated, it gives CASSKEGGGGGYTF.

This clonotype was detected a few times. J is TRBJ2-5 and V is TRBV20-1; D is perhaps TRBD1 or TRBD2 (5 bases each). CDR3 length: 13 residues. V was cut by 6 bases and J by 2 bases, with 13 bases left in between. Germline loops: CDR1 DFQATT, CDR2 SNEGSKA (reference sequence). The DNA for the CDR3 is TGCAGTGCCACGGGGCGGAATCAAGAGACCCAGTACTTC. The encoded protein is CSATGRNQETQYF.

As for this clonotype: A much more abundant neighbour one base away suggests this may be a read error. The gene calls are TRBV7-2 and TRBJ2-5; possible D gene TRBD2, 6 bases. The CDR3 extends over 15 amino acids. Germline V gives CDR1 SGHTA, CDR2 FQGNSA. The CDR3 DNA reads TGTGCCAGCAGCCCTTCCGGGACTGAACAAGAGTCCCAGTACTTC. Encoded protein: CASSPSGTEQESQYF.

Worth noting for this clonotype: A read error may be the cause here, since a much bigger clone is one base away. The CDR3 here is CASRPGQYYEQYF. CDR3 nucleotide sequence: TGTGCCAGCAGACCGGGACAGTACTACGAGCAGTACTTC. This chain links TRBV27 with TRBJ2-5; 7 bases are shared with TRBD1. The J call may not be correct, given that the DNA end is closer to TRBJ2-7. Germline-derived CDR1 and CDR2 are MNHEY and SMNVEV (reference sequence). This CDR3 spans 13 amino acids.

Here the CDR3 reads CASSPPGLGNIQYF. CDR3 coding DNA: TGTGCCAGCAGCCCACCGGGACTTGGAAACATTCAGTACTTC. The V call is TRBV12-3 or TRBV12-4, the J call TRBJ2-4; TRBD2 might be the D (6 bases). V lost 6 bases and J lost 6, with 15 bases in between. The length of the CDR3 is 14 residues.

The V and J genes are TRBV5-6 and TRBJ1-5, with 9 nucleotides matching TRBD1. The CDR3 runs to 16 residues. J lost 4 bases, V lost 5 bases, and 10 bases had no gene match. From germline, CDR1 is SGHDT and CDR2 YYEEEE. The CDR3 loop is CASSLFYRGLNQPQHF. For the CDR3, the DNA is TGTGCCAGCAGTTTATTCTACAGGGGGCTGAATCAGCCCCAGCATTTT. The full variable domain, completed using reference TRBV5-6 and TRBJ1-5, is DAGVTQSPTHLIKTRGQQVTLRCSPKSGHDTVSWYQQALGQGPQFIFQYYEEEERQRGNFPDRFSGHQFPNYSSELNVNALLLGDSALYLCASSLFYRGLNQPQHFGDGTRLSIL.

The J gene is TRBJ2-4, the V gene TRBV29-1; 7 bases agree with TRBD2. The CDR3 runs to 17 residues. The V gene end was trimmed by 5 bases and the J gene end by 0 bases; junction bases not matched to a gene: 13. In germline, CDR1 is SQVTM, CDR2 ANQGSEA. The CDR3 here is CSVSGLVFPGAKNIQYF. The CDR3 bases are TGCAGCGTTTCCGGACTAGTTTTCCCGGGAGCCAAAAACATTCAGTACTTC.

This chain uses TRBV3-1 with TRBJ2-5; 9 positions agree with TRBD2. The J call could be wrong; TRBJ2-7 is a better fit for the DNA end. The CDR3 has 15 amino acids. The germline gives CDR1 LGHDT, CDR2 YNNKEL (reference sequence). The CDR3 is CASSQGLADTHEQYF. The CDR3 DNA reads as TGTGCCAGCAGCCAAGGACTAGCGGATACCCACGAGCAGTACTTC.

V is TRBV25-1 and J is TRBJ2-7; D not resolved. This CDR3 contains 13 residues. CDR1 and CDR2 (germline): MGHDK, SYGVNS. V was pared by 4 bases and J by 4 bases, with 11 bases between. CDR3: CASSGYRAYEQYF. DNA of the CDR3: TGTGCCAGCAGTGGATACAGAGCTTACGAGCAGTACTTC.

This clonotype was counted between two and nine times. The V gene is TRBV7-9, the J gene TRBJ2-5, with a tentative D call TRBD1 (6 bases). CDR3 length: 14 amino acids. Germline V gene lookup returns CDR1 SEHNR and CDR2 FQNEAQ (reference sequence). The ends were cut back, 2 bases at V and 2 bases at J, with 9 bases in the middle. The CDR3 protein is CASSLTGMQETQYF. CDR3 sequence (DNA): TGTGCCAGCAGCTTAACAGGGATGCAAGAGACCCAGTACTTC. Complete variable domain (other parts from reference TRBV7-9 and TRBJ2-5): DTGVSQNPRHKITKRGQNVTFRCDPISEHNRLYWYRQTLGQGPEFLTYFQNEAQLEKSRLLSDRFSAERPKGSFSTLEIQRTEQGDSAMYLCASSLTGMQETQYFGPGTRLLVL.